Shown below are 24 T cell receptor beta chains from a single sample sequenced in a study of spatial heterogeneity in lung cancer. MiXCR, applied by TCRdb to the 5' RACE reads, yields one record per CDR3 protein. Of roughly 70,000 distinct CDR3 sequences listed, nearly 9% were seen once; the top ten hold roughly 1.9%. Time point denoted: blood at routine non-recurrence follow-up after resection. This specimen consisted of PBMCs, obtained at follow-up. The source is a female donor with early-stage non-small cell lung cancer.

This clonotype has a count of ten or more. The rearrangement joins TRBV12-3 or TRBV12-4 to TRBJ2-3; D gene ambiguous. Trimming took 3 bases from V and 2 from J, leaving 6 bases between them. CDR3 length: 13 amino acids. The CDR3, as DNA: TGTGCCAGCAGTTTGGGATTCACAGATACGCAGTATTTT. This encodes CASSLGFTDTQYF.

The sample holds many counts of this clonotype. This chain joins TRBV2 and TRBJ1-5; no definite D call. The V gene's germline CDR1 is SNHLY and CDR2 FYNNEI. The CDR3 is made up of 13 amino acids. V shed 7 bases and J shed 0 bases, with 7 bases lying between them. The CDR3 loop reads CASKEYSNQPQHF. The CDR3, as DNA: TGTGCCAGCAAGGAGTATAGCAATCAGCCCCAGCATTTT.

This clonotype showed up many times. The chain joins TRBV28 to TRBJ2-7; TRBD2 agrees at 7 bases. Per the germline V gene, CDR1 is MDHEN and CDR2 is SYDVKM. V was pared by 9 bases and J by 0 bases, with 17 bases of the junction left unmatched. The CDR3 has 17 residues. CDR3 sequence: CASCQPLLGRRSYEQYF. CDR3 nucleotides: TGTGCCAGTTGCCAGCCTTTACTCGGGAGGCGCTCCTACGAGCAGTACTTC.

This clonotype was recorded at least ten times. This sequence joins TRBV5-1 and TRBJ2-7; D is unclear. Germline V gene lookup returns CDR1 SGHRS and CDR2 YFSETQ. Trimming stripped 7 bases from V and 3 bases from J, with 5 bases between. The CDR3 contains 10 residues. The CDR3 DNA follows: TGCGCCAGCCCCATCTACGAGCAGTACTTC. It is translated as CASPIYEQYF.

The V call is TRBV6-5, the J call TRBJ2-5, with no clear D. Germline V lookup: CDR1 MNHEY, CDR2 SVGAGI. V was clipped by 0 bases and J by 8 bases, with 13 bases between them. This CDR3 region has 14 residues. The DNA for the CDR3 is TGTGCCAGCAGTTACTCCAAATTGGCCCTAACCCAGTACTTC. It is translated as CASSYSKLALTQYF.

This clonotype occurred many times. The V call is TRBV10-3, the J call TRBJ2-3, with 9 bases identical to TRBD2. In germline, CDR1 is ENHRY, CDR2 SYGVKD. V was clipped by 4 bases and J by 7 bases; unmatched bases: 15. This CDR3 comprises 17 residues. Here the CDR3 DNA reads TGTGCCATCAGTGTTCCCTCTAGCGGGATAGTGCAAAATACGCAGTATTTT. Protein product: CAISVPSSGIVQNTQYF.

This clonotype has ten or more counts. The chain links TRBV20-1 to TRBJ1-5; possibly TRBD1 for D (6 bases). This CDR3 contains 14 residues. CDR1 is DFQATT and CDR2 is SNEGSKA in the germline V gene (reference sequence). Trimming pared 6 bases from V and 5 bases from J, leaving 17 bases between. CDR3 sequence: CSAPPKGGDQPQHF. Here the CDR3 DNA reads TGCAGTGCCCCACCGAAGGGGGGAGATCAGCCCCAGCATTTT.

This clonotype was detected ten times or more. V is TRBV12-3 or TRBV12-4 and J is TRBJ2-1; possibly TRBD2 for D (5 bases). CDR3 length: 13 residues. V was clipped by 3 bases and J by 7 bases, with 10 bases between them. The CDR3 region is CASSFGRINEQFF. The DNA for the CDR3 is TGTGCCAGCAGTTTTGGGAGAATAAATGAGCAGTTCTTC.

This clonotype was detected ten times or more. This chain joins TRBV7-9 and TRBJ2-1, with TRBD2 matching 10 bases. V was clipped by 5 bases and J by 9 bases; unmatched bases: 13. The CDR3 contains 16 residues. Germline V CDR1 and CDR2: SEHNR, FQNEAQ (reference sequence). The CDR3 DNA follows: TGTGCCAGCAGCCATGGCGAAGCGGGAGGGAGGGCTGAGCAGTTCTTC. It encodes CASSHGEAGGRAEQFF.

The sample holds many counts of this clonotype. The J gene is TRBJ2-7, the V gene TRBV7-9, with D tentatively TRBD2 (5 bases). In germline, CDR1 is SEHNR, CDR2 FQNEAQ (reference sequence). Trimming removed 4 bases at V and 7 bases at J, with 8 bases between. The CDR3 runs 11 residues. CDR3: CASSSGSEQYF. CDR3 DNA: TGTGCCAGCAGCTCGGGATCGGAGCAGTACTTC.

Ten or more counts support this clonotype. The chain couples TRBV18 to TRBJ1-5; D might be TRBD1 (6 bases). The CDR3 spans 16 residues. Germline V gives CDR1 KGHSH, CDR2 LQKENI. Trimming shortened V by 4 bases and J by 0 bases, and 13 bases separated the two germline ends. CDR3 nucleotides: TGTGCCAGCTCACGCACGACAGGCGATAGCAATCAGCCCCAGCATTTT. Translated, it gives CASSRTTGDSNQPQHF.

This clonotype was recorded many times. This rearrangement joins TRBV29-1 to TRBJ2-1; 10 nucleotides match TRBD1. There are 13 residues in the CDR3. V shed 2 bases, J shed 9 bases, and the junction held 4 bases outside the gene matches. Germline CDR1 is SQVTM and CDR2 is ANQGSEA. CDR3 bases: TGCAGCGTTGAACCGGGACAGGGGAGTGAGCAGTTCTTC. Encoded protein: CSVEPGQGSEQFF.

This clonotype was recorded a few times. The chain couples TRBV5-6 to TRBJ2-7; no firm D call. This CDR3 region has 16 residues. V dropped 3 bases and J dropped 3 bases, with 19 bases sitting between them. The germline V gene encodes CDR1 SGHDT and CDR2 YYEEEE. The CDR3 DNA follows: TGTGCCAGCAGCTCCGTCAAGGCTACAAAGTACTACGAGCAGTACTTC. As protein: CASSSVKATKYYEQYF.

As for this clonotype: Compared with germline, one end of the junction differs, possibly owing to a read error. The CDR3 reads CANSLIATGELFF. The DNA for the CDR3 is TGTGCCAACAGCTTAATCGCCACCGGGGAGCTGTTTTTT. This rearrangement joins TRBV11-3 to TRBJ2-2; D is unclear. This CDR3 region has 13 residues. Germline V gives CDR1 SGHNT, CDR2 YENEEA.

This clonotype was seen a handful of times. The genes are TRBV5-1 and TRBJ1-4, with D unclear. V dropped 0 bases and J dropped 0 bases, with 12 bases sitting between them. Germline V gene sequence: CDR1 SGHRS, CDR2 YFSETQ. There are 17 residues in the CDR3. Written as DNA, the CDR3 is TGCGCCAGCAGCTTGGGCCGGACTGCTGCAACTAATGAAAAACTGTTTTTT. This codes for CASSLGRTAATNEKLFF.

This clonotype was seen at least ten times. The rearrangement links TRBV5-1 to TRBJ2-6; D gene ambiguous. Trimming left V 0 bases short and J 1 base short, with 5 bases between. The V gene's germline CDR1 is SGHRS and CDR2 YFSETQ. The CDR3 spans 15 residues. This chain's CDR3 is CASSLEGSGANVLTF. As DNA, the CDR3 is TGCGCCAGCAGCTTGGAAGGGTCTGGGGCCAACGTCCTGACTTTC.

This chain links TRBV28 with TRBJ2-7; 7 nucleotides match TRBD1. Trimming at V came to 4 bases and at J to 4 bases, leaving 7 bases not matched to a gene. Germline-derived CDR1 and CDR2 are MDHEN and SYDVKM. The CDR3 is 14 amino acids. The CDR3 loop reads CASSSGTVVYEQYF. In DNA, the CDR3 is TGTGCCAGCAGTTCCGGGACAGTAGTATACGAGCAGTACTTC.

This clonotype has only a few counts. V is TRBV2 and J is TRBJ2-2; D is possibly TRBD1 or TRBD2 (5 bases each). This CDR3 region has 15 residues. Per germline, CDR1 SNHLY and CDR2 FYNNEI. Between the trimmed V and J ends, which lost 6 bases and 3 bases, there was a span of 14 bases. This CDR3 is CASRRAGIYTGELFF. The CDR3 DNA reads TGTGCCAGCAGGAGGGCAGGGATCTACACCGGGGAGCTGTTTTTT.

This clonotype has at least ten counts. The chain employs TRBV5-6 and TRBJ2-1; tentatively, D is TRBD1 (5 bases). Germline V gene sequence: CDR1 SGHDT, CDR2 YYEEEE. The CDR3 has 14 residues. V lost 0 bases and J 9 bases, leaving 13 bases between the germline ends. CDR3 loop: CASSLDLGQGEQFF. The CDR3 nucleotides are TGTGCCAGCAGCTTGGATCTGGGGCAGGGTGAGCAGTTCTTC.

This clonotype was recorded many times. The V gene is TRBV2, the J gene TRBJ2-7; maybe TRBD2 (6 bases). The CDR3 is made up of 14 amino acids. Looked up from germline, CDR1 is SNHLY and CDR2 is FYNNEI. Trimming cost V 7 bases and J 3 bases, with 16 bases left between them. In DNA form, the CDR3 reads TGTGCCAGCAAGGAGGGGTCCCCAAACTACGAGCAGTACTTC. Residues: CASKEGSPNYEQYF. The whole variable domain, filled in from reference TRBV2 and TRBJ2-7, reads EPEVTQTPSHQVTQMGQEVILRCVPISNHLYFYWYRQILGQKVEFLVSFYNNEISEKSEIFDDQFSVERPDGSNFTLKIRSTKLEDSAMYFCASKEGSPNYEQYFGPGTRLTVT.

This clonotype was detected ten times or more. This sequence joins TRBV20-1 and TRBJ2-5; TRBD2 matches at 10 bases. J lost 6 bases, V lost 3 bases, and 7 bases had no gene match. The CDR3 is 14 amino acids. Germline values: CDR1 DFQATT, CDR2 SNEGSKA (reference sequence). The CDR3, as DNA: TGCAGTGCTAGTAGTCTAGCGGGAGTAAAGACCCAGTACTTC. This gives the protein CSASSLAGVKTQYF.

Many counts were recorded for this clonotype. The genes are TRBV10-1 and TRBJ1-2; D ambiguous. Trimming removed 0 bases from V and 3 bases from J, with 5 bases in between. The CDR3 has 13 residues. Germline V gene lookup returns CDR1 WNHNN and CDR2 SYGVQD (reference sequence). CDR3 sequence reads: CASSESADYGYTF. CDR3 in DNA: TGCGCCAGCAGTGAGTCTGCGGACTATGGCTACACCTTC.

The rearrangement links TRBV15 to TRBJ1-5; the D gene is possibly TRBD1 (5 bases). This CDR3 spans 14 amino acids. The germline CDR1 and CDR2 sequences are LNHNV and YYDKDF (reference sequence). Trimming left V 4 bases short and J 6 bases short, with 13 bases between. In DNA, the CDR3 is TGTGCCACCAGCACAACCACGGGGGGTCAGCCCCAGCATTTT. This translates into CATSTTTGGQPQHF.

This clonotype was seen at least ten times. The chain uses TRBV11-1 and TRBJ2-1; D not resolved. Per germline, CDR1 SGHAT and CDR2 FQDESV (reference sequence). V lost 5 bases to trimming and J lost 4 bases, with 9 bases between them. The CDR3 is 13 residues long. CDR3 region: CASSPALYNEQFF. CDR3 sequence (DNA): TGTGCCAGCAGCCCAGCCCTATACAATGAGCAGTTCTTC.